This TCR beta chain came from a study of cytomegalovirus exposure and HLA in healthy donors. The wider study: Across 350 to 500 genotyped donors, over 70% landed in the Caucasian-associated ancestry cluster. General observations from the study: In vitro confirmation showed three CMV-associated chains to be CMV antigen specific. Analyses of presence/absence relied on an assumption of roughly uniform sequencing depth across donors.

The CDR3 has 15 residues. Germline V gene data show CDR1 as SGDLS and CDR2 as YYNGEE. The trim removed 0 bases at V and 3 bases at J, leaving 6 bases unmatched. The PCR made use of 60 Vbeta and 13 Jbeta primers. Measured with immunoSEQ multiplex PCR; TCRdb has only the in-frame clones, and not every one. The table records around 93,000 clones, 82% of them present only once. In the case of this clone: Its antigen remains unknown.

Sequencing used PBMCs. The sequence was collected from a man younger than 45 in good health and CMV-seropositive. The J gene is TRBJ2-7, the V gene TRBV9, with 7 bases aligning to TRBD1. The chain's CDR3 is CASSVGQGRIYEQYF. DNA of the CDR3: TGTGCCAGCAGCGTAGGACAGGGACGGATCTACGAGCAGTACTTC.